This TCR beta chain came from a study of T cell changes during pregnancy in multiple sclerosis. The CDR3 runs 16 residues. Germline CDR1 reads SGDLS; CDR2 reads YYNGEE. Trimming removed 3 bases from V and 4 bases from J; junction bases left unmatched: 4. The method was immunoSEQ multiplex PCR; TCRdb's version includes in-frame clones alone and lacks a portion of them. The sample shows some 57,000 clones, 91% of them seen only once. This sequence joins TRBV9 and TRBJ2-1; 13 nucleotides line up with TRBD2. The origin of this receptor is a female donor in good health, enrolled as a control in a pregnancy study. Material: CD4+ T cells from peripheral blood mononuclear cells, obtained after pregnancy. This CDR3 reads CASSAVGLAGYNEQFF. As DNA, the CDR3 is TGTGCCAGCAGCGCCGTGGGACTAGCGGGGTACAATGAGCAGTTCTTC.